This section outlines one T cell receptor (beta chain) sequence together with its context. No antigen is known for it. This entry is derived from a study of OX40 agonist ivuxolimab in advanced cancers. Study-wide context: An agonistic anti-OX40 (CD134) antibody, ivuxolimab, was used to treat the patients. Intravenous ivuxolimab at 0.01 to 10 mg/kg was given to patients every 2 weeks. Antecedent anti-PD-1, anti-PD-L1 or anti-CTLA-4 therapy was permissible, with about 39% having received some. Study results and caveats: Expanded clones belonging to CD8+ T cells outnumbered, on average, those of CD4+.

Germline values: CDR1 MNHNS, CDR2 SASEGT. V shed 7 bases and J shed 0 bases, with 10 bases lying between them. The length of the CDR3 is 14 residues. Using immunoSEQ multiplex PCR, the repertoire was profiled, and TCRdb retains in-frame clones only, with some absent. The repertoire has about 96,000 clones, 80% to 95% of them found once; the top ten carry around 1.5%. This clonotype was sampled from an adult with an advanced solid tumor such as melanoma, head and neck, liver or kidney cancer. The V and J genes are TRBV6-1 and TRBJ1-5; D remains unclear. The sequenced sample was CD4+ or CD8+ T cells sorted from blood, obtained in a trial of the OX40 agonist ivuxolimab. This chain's CDR3 is CASMWAGSNQPQHF. The CDR3 DNA reads as TGTGCCAGCATGTGGGCCGGTAGCAATCAGCCCCAGCATTTT.